A selection of T cell receptor beta chains follows, all from one sample in a study of T-cell memory formation after mild COVID-19. TCRdb itself ran the 5' RACE reads through MiXCR, one entry per CDR3 protein. The sample has around 300,000 distinct CDR3 sequences; 10% to 15% are singletons. The sample consisted of PBMCs or a T cell subset sorted from them (not recorded which). All receptors derive from a man aged 18 to 29 who had mild COVID-19 (a few samples of this study predate the infection). Cell type and time point are not known. The CDR3 runs from the conserved cysteine through the conserved F or W. Fields, in order: V gene, clone size, D gene, J gene, CDR3 DNA, CDR3 protein. The D gene is left open where the match is weak. Size is stated for part of the rows, as once, few or many counts, or as a class when the clone is expanded.

V: TRBV6-2/TRBV6-3
size: few
D: TRBD2
J: TRBJ2-1
DNA: TGTGCCAGCAGTTACTCAGGCGGGGGGATGACGCATGAGCAGTTCTTC
CDR3: CASSYSGGGMTHEQFF

V: TRBV29-1
size: few
D: -
J: TRBJ2-5
DNA: TGCAGCGTTGAAGATCCCCTTAAACTGGAGACCCAGTACTTC
CDR3: CSVEDPLKLETQYF

V: TRBV5-1
size: -
D: -
J: TRBJ1-1
DNA: TGCGCCAGCAGCTACAGGGCCCCCAACACTGAAGCTTTCTTT
CDR3: CASSYRAPNTEAFF

V: TRBV4-3
size: few
D: TRBD1
J: TRBJ1-2
DNA: TGCGCCAGCAGCCGAGGGACAGACTCGGGGTATGATGGCTACACCTTC
CDR3: CASSRGTDSGYDGYTF

V: TRBV4-1
size: -
D: TRBD2
J: TRBJ2-3
DNA: TGCGCCAGCAGCCGACTGACTAGCGCCGGCACAGATACGCAGTATTTT
CDR3: CASSRLTSAGTDTQYF

V: TRBV7-9
size: many
D: -
J: TRBJ2-5
DNA: TGTGCCAGCAGCTACCCTCTTCCAGAGACCCAGTACTTC
CDR3: CASSYPLPETQYF

V: TRBV20-1
size: many
D: TRBD1
J: TRBJ1-2
DNA: TGCAGTGCTAGAGATTCGGCCAGGGGGAACTATGGCTACACCTTC
CDR3: CSARDSARGNYGYTF

V: TRBV7-3
size: few
D: -
J: TRBJ2-3
DNA: TGTGCCAGCGGGAACAGGCCCACAGATACGCAGTATTTT
CDR3: CASGNRPTDTQYF

V: TRBV7-8
size: few
D: -
J: TRBJ2-4
DNA: TGTGCCAGCAGCCCGAGCTACTTGGGAGACATTCAGTACTTC
CDR3: CASSPSYLGDIQYF

V: TRBV11-3
size: -
D: -
J: TRBJ2-1
DNA: TGTGCCAGCAGCAGAAGGGGCGCTTTATCCGATGAGCAGTTCTTC
CDR3: CASSRRGALSDEQFF

V: TRBV20-1
size: -
D: -
J: TRBJ1-1
DNA: TGCAGTGCTAGTTCTGGAGGACCTCGAGCGAACACTGAAGCTTTCTTT
CDR3: CSASSGGPRANTEAFF

V: TRBV5-1
size: few
D: -
J: TRBJ1-1
DNA: TGCGCCAGCAGCTTGGAACAACCGGGTCTCAGAAATGCTTTCTTT
CDR3: CASSLEQPGLRNAFF

V: TRBV14
size: -
D: -
J: TRBJ2-2
DNA: TGTGCCAGCAGCCGCAGGGCAGGCGGGGAGCTGTTTTTT
CDR3: CASSRRAGGELFF

V: TRBV28
size: few
D: -
J: TRBJ1-2
DNA: TGTGCCAGCACCCCGTCGGGGGGGCCCTACACCTTC
CDR3: CASTPSGGPYTF

V: TRBV5-1
size: -
D: -
J: TRBJ2-3
DNA: TGCGCCAGCAGCTTGGGAGGGACTTACACAGATACGCAGTATTTT
CDR3: CASSLGGTYTDTQYF

V: TRBV12-5
size: few
D: -
J: TRBJ1-4
DNA: TGTGCTAGTGGTTCATCCGGGACTGAGGATGAAAAACTGTTTTTT
CDR3: CASGSSGTEDEKLFF

V: TRBV5-5
size: few
D: -
J: TRBJ2-2
DNA: TGTGCCAGCAGCTGGCCCGGGGCCGGGGAGCTGTTTTTT
CDR3: CASSWPGAGELFF

V: TRBV5-6
size: few
D: TRBD1
J: TRBJ1-2
DNA: TGTGCCAGCCTTCAGGGGGCGACGCTCAACTATGGCTACACCTTC
CDR3: CASLQGATLNYGYTF

V: TRBV28
size: few
D: -
J: TRBJ1-6
DNA: TGTGCCAGCAGTTTCGGCACCCCTAGTTCACCCCTCCACTTT
CDR3: CASSFGTPSSPLHF

V: TRBV5-1
size: -
D: TRBD2
J: TRBJ2-5
DNA: TGCGCCAGCAGCTTGGCCTTGAGCGGGGACGGTCAAGAGACCCAGTACTTC
CDR3: CASSLALSGDGQETQYF

V: TRBV5-1
size: -
D: -
J: TRBJ1-1
DNA: TGCGCCAGCTCCCTTGCGGGGGTAGGAACTGAAGCTTTCTTT
CDR3: CASSLAGVGTEAFF

V: TRBV12-5
size: -
D: -
J: TRBJ1-3
DNA: TGTGCTAGTGGTTTGGTACCCAGGAGCTCTGGAAACACCATATATTTT
CDR3: CASGLVPRSSGNTIYF